A selection of T cell receptor beta chains follows, all from one sample in a study of radiotherapy plus CTLA-4 blockade in lung cancer. Assay used: immunoSEQ multiplex PCR; TCRdb lists only in-frame clones, some missing. Of 25,000 to 35,000 clones in the sample, approximately 80% were seen once. The specimen comprised peripheral blood, sampled from a patient treated with radiotherapy plus ipilimumab. These receptors originate from a human donor with non-small cell lung cancer who had stable disease on radiotherapy plus ipilimumab. Each CDR3 is given with its conserved first and last residue. Each record gives: J gene, D gene, clone size, V gene, CDR3 DNA, CDR3 protein. D genes are given only for firm matches. Where a row states a size, it is once, few, many or the class of an expanded clone; other rows omit it.

>TRBJ2-4|TRBD1|-|TRBV2
TGTGCCAGCAGCCCCGGGACAGAAAAAAACATTCAGTACTTC
CASSPGTEKNIQYF
>TRBJ1-1|-|-|TRBV12-5
TGTGCTAGTGGACAATGGGACGTCGGTGGGACTGAAGCTTTCTTT
CASGQWDVGGTEAFF
>TRBJ1-2|TRBD1|-|TRBV15
TGTGCCACCAGCAGAGATCTGGGACAGGGGGTTTCCTACACCTTC
CATSRDLGQGVSYTF
>TRBJ1-1|-|-|TRBV28
TGTGCCAGCGGAGGGGGTATGAACACTGAAGCTTTCTTT
CASGGGMNTEAFF
>TRBJ1-4|-|once|TRBV18
TGTGCCAGCTCATCAACTAGAATACAAGGAGCCAATGAAAAACTGTTTTTT
CASSSTRIQGANEKLFF
>TRBJ1-6|-|-|TRBV5-4
TGTGCCAGCAGCTTGGACGGCGGAAGGGCTTCACCCCTCCACTTT
CASSLDGGRASPLHF
>TRBJ1-3|-|-|TRBV5-5
TGTGCCAGCAGCTTGGAGAACAGGGTAGCTGGAAACACCATATATTTT
CASSLENRVAGNTIYF
>TRBJ2-1|TRBD2|-|TRBV19
TGTGCCAGTAGTATAGAAGTAGCGGGGGTAAACAATGAGCAGTTCTTC
CASSIEVAGVNNEQFF
>TRBJ2-3|-|-|TRBV25-1
TGTGCCAGCAGTGAATTTTCGGATTACACAGATACGCAGTATTTT
CASSEFSDYTDTQYF
>TRBJ2-2|-|-|TRBV11-3
TGTGCCAGCAGTCCCGGACAAGCGGGACAGAACACCGGGGAGCTGTTTTTT
CASSPGQAGQNTGELFF
>TRBJ2-5|TRBD1|-|TRBV7-6
TGTGCCAGCAGCTCGACCCCAGACAGGGGCCGGGAGACCCAGTACTTC
CASSSTPDRGRETQYF
>TRBJ2-3|-|once|TRBV9
TGTGCCAGCAGCGTAGCTGCTAGCGCGGATACGCAGTATTTT
CASSVAASADTQYF
>TRBJ1-2|TRBD1|-|TRBV19
TGTGCCAGTAGTATTCGGCAGACAGGGTATGGCTACACCTTC
CASSIRQTGYGYTF
>TRBJ2-4|-|-|TRBV7-9
TGTGCCAGCAGCTTAGAGGGCCCGGGCACTCTAGCCAAAAACATTCAGTACTTC
CASSLEGPGTLAKNIQYF
>TRBJ2-5|-|-|TRBV5-4
TGTGCCAGCAGCTTGTCACAACTGTTGGGGGTAGAGACCCAGTACTTC
CASSLSQLLGVETQYF
>TRBJ2-7|TRBD2|-|TRBV19
TGTGCCAGTAGTATAGGTTCCGGGGGGTCGGGACTATCCCACTCCTACGAGCAGTACTTC
CASSIGSGGSGLSHSYEQYF
>TRBJ1-1|TRBD1|once|TRBV7-9
TGTGCCAGCAGCGAGGGACAGGGGTTGGGTGGTGAAGCTTTCTTT
CASSEGQGLGGEAFF
>TRBJ1-1|TRBD1|once|TRBV7-9
TGTGCCAGCAGCTTATCGCGACAGGGATCGACTGAAGCTTTCTTT
CASSLSRQGSTEAFF
>TRBJ2-5|-|-|TRBV19
TGTGCCAGTAGTACTGGGACCACCCGAGGGGAGACCCAGTACTTC
CASSTGTTRGETQYF
>TRBJ2-2|-|few|TRBV9
TGTGCCAGCAGTCCGCGGAACACCGGGGAGCTGTTTTTT
CASSPRNTGELFF
>TRBJ2-7|TRBD1|-|TRBV7-6
TGTGCCAGCAGACTTACCACAGGGGACTACGAGCAGTACTTC
CASRLTTGDYEQYF
>TRBJ2-3|TRBD1|-|TRBV6-1
TGTGCCAGCATCACAGGGGCAGGGGTGCATACGCAGTATTTT
CASITGAGVHTQYF
>TRBJ2-5|TRBD2|-|TRBV29-1
TGCAGCGTTGGATCGGTAGCGGGGCGAGAGACCCAGTACTTC
CSVGSVAGRETQYF
>TRBJ1-5|-|-|TRBV6-5
TGTGCCAGCACCCCCCCCGGCAATCAGCCCCAGCATTTT
CASTPPGNQPQHF
>TRBJ2-7|-|-|TRBV27
TGTGCCAGCAGTTTAAGTGTTTCCTACGAGCAGTACTTC
CASSLSVSYEQYF
>TRBJ1-1|TRBD1|-|TRBV9
TGTGCCAGCAGCGTAGCTACGGCAGGGGGCGCTGAAGCTTTCTTT
CASSVATAGGAEAFF
>TRBJ2-2|-|-|TRBV5-1
TGCGCCAGCAGCTTGGGGTATCGCAACACCGGGGAGCTGTTTTTT
CASSLGYRNTGELFF
>TRBJ1-1|-|-|TRBV9
TGTGCCAGCAGCGTAGTTGATGGGGACACTGAAGCTTTCTTT
CASSVVDGDTEAFF
>TRBJ1-1|-|-|TRBV10-3
TGTGCCATCAGTGAGGGGCATCAAGAAGAAGCTTTCTTT
CAISEGHQEEAFF
>TRBJ2-3|TRBD1|-|TRBV10-1
TGCGCCAGCAGCGGGACAGCTGTTACAGATACGCAGTATTTT
CASSGTAVTDTQYF
>TRBJ1-5|-|-|TRBV19
TGTGCCAGTAGTACCCGTACAGGTCAGCCCCAGCATTTT
CASSTRTGQPQHF
>TRBJ1-1|-|-|TRBV6-4
TGTGCCAGCAGTGACTCGTTGACACCCACTGAAGCTTTCTTT
CASSDSLTPTEAFF
>TRBJ1-1|-|-|TRBV2
TGTGCCAGCAGTCGAGAGACTAACACTGAAGCTTTCTTT
CASSRETNTEAFF
>TRBJ1-2|-|-|TRBV10-3
TGTGCCATCAGTGAGTCTAGGGGAAAGTCGGATGGCTACACCTTC
CAISESRGKSDGYTF
>TRBJ2-2|TRBD1|-|TRBV5-6
TGTGCCAGCAGCTTTGGACAGGGCACCGGGGAGCTGTTTTTT
CASSFGQGTGELFF
>TRBJ1-5|-|-|TRBV5-1
TGCGCCAGCAGCTTGGGAGTTCAAGGGAATCAGCCCCAGCATTTT
CASSLGVQGNQPQHF
>TRBJ2-2|TRBD1|-|TRBV29-1
TGCAGCGTTGGACTCAGGGGGTCCGGGGAGCTGTTTTTT
CSVGLRGSGELFF
>TRBJ1-2|-|-|TRBV11-2
TGTGCCAGCAGCTTAGGGACAGTCTATGGCTACACCTTC
CASSLGTVYGYTF
>TRBJ1-2|TRBD1|-|TRBV30
TGTGCCTGGAGGGGGACAGGGGAGGCGAGCTACACCTTC
CAWRGTGEASYTF
>TRBJ1-4|-|-|TRBV18
TGTGCCAGCTCACCGTCGACAGGACCAACTAATGAAAAACTGTTTTTT
CASSPSTGPTNEKLFF
>TRBJ1-1|-|-|TRBV5-6
TGTGCCAGCAGCTGGGACAAAGACACTGAAGCTTTCTTT
CASSWDKDTEAFF
>TRBJ2-2|TRBD1|-|TRBV11-2
TGTGCCAGCAGCCCGGACAGGGCGAACACCGGGGAGCTGTTTTTT
CASSPDRANTGELFF
>TRBJ2-3|-|-|TRBV19
TGTGCCAGTAGTAGGGACTTGGGGGGGCTTGGCACAGATACGCAGTATTTT
CASSRDLGGLGTDTQYF
>TRBJ1-2|TRBD1|-|TRBV7-2
TGTGCCAGCAGCATGACAGGGGAGGTCGGCTACACCTTC
CASSMTGEVGYTF
>TRBJ1-2|-|-|TRBV30
TGTGCCTGGAGTGGCCGGGTCTACTATGGCTACACCTTC
CAWSGRVYYGYTF
>TRBJ2-7|-|-|TRBV6-6
TGTGCCAGCAGGGAGATAAGCTCCTACGAGCAGTACTTC
CASREISSYEQYF
>TRBJ1-1|-|-|TRBV29-1
TGCAGCGTCGCGGGTAACCTGAACACTGAAGCTTTCTTT
CSVAGNLNTEAFF
>TRBJ1-2|-|-|TRBV7-9
TGTGCCAGCAGCTTAGGAGACGGATTTAACTATGGCTACACCTTC
CASSLGDGFNYGYTF
>TRBJ1-5|-|-|TRBV7-3
TGTGCCAGCAGCCTAAAAAGCAGGGCAGGAGTAGGTCAGCCCCAGCATTTT
CASSLKSRAGVGQPQHF
>TRBJ2-4|-|-|TRBV7-8
TGTGCCAGCAGCTTAGTCGGGGGAAGAGGCCAAAACATTCAGTACTTC
CASSLVGGRGQNIQYF
>TRBJ1-1|-|-|TRBV19
TGTGCCAGTAGTATTAGGGCAGGCACCACTGAAGCTTTCTTT
CASSIRAGTTEAFF
>TRBJ1-1|-|-|TRBV6-5
TGTGCCAGCAGTTACTCAAGGCTCCGGGCTGAAGCTTTCTTT
CASSYSRLRAEAFF
>TRBJ2-1|TRBD1|-|TRBV14
TGTGCCAGCAGCCTTTCCCCTTATACAGGGGAAGCCTACAATGAGCAGTTCTTC
CASSLSPYTGEAYNEQFF
>TRBJ2-1|TRBD1|few|TRBV7-9
TGTGCCAGCAGCTGGGACAGGGGGAATGAGCAGTTCTTC
CASSWDRGNEQFF
>TRBJ1-1|-|once|TRBV28
TGTGCCAGCAACCTCCAGGGGATGAACACTGAAGCTTTCTTT
CASNLQGMNTEAFF
>TRBJ2-7|-|-|TRBV5-4
TGTGCCAGCAGCTTGGGGTCACCCACCTACGAGCAGTACTTC
CASSLGSPTYEQYF
>TRBJ1-1|TRBD1|few|TRBV6-1
TGTGCCAGCAACAACAGGGGGCGAACTGAAGCTTTCTTT
CASNNRGRTEAFF